One T cell receptor beta chain is described in this entry. Data came from immunoSEQ multiplex PCR; TCRdb stores just in-frame clones and leaves some out. The sample lists about 94,000 clones, over 75% occurring once. V lost 2 bases, J lost 4 bases, and 11 bases lay in between. In germline, CDR1 is MNHNY, CDR2 SVGAGI (reference sequence). The length of the CDR3 is 14 residues. These data are taken from a study of OX40 agonist ivuxolimab in advanced cancers. The receptor's source is an adult with an advanced solid tumor such as melanoma, head and neck, liver or kidney cancer. This chain uses TRBV6-6 with TRBJ1-1; TRBD1 is a possible D gene (5 bases). This specimen consisted of CD4+ or CD8+ T cells sorted from blood, obtained in a trial of the OX40 agonist ivuxolimab. The CDR3 sequence is CASSYDPGGTEAFF. DNA of the CDR3: TGTGCCAGCAGTTACGATCCTGGGGGCACTGAAGCTTTCTTT.